The text below deals with one T cell receptor beta chain. The antigen is not known. The source of the sample is a study of radiation and T cells in renal cell carcinoma. Sequenced by immunoSEQ multiplex PCR; TCRdb stores in-frame clones only, minus some. The profile covers about 76,000 clones, with roughly nine tenths appearing a single time and more than 4.5% taken by the ten largest. The V gene lost 0 bases and the J gene lost 0 bases, with 16 bases spanning the gap. This CDR3 has 19 residues. CDR1 and CDR2 (germline): SGHRS, YFSETQ. The time point: blood 4 weeks post-SBRT, at nephrectomy. The treatment denotes: 15 Gy SBRT to primary tumor, nephrectomy 4 weeks later. Nephrectomy followed 15 Gy stereotactic body radiation by 4 weeks. Radiation-treated patients gave blood at baseline, week 2 and week 4. The patient's renal cell carcinoma had clear cell pathology. The study, taken as a whole, reports: Top tumor clonotypes rose in blood 2 weeks post-radiation, then contracted.

The material was blood, obtained from a patient whose treatment included radiotherapy and nephrectomy. This clonotype was obtained from a woman aged 70-85 years with renal cell carcinoma. The rearrangement uses TRBV5-1 and TRBJ1-6; TRBD1 is a possible D gene (5 bases). This chain's CDR3 is CASSLDGTGKSSYNSPLHF. The CDR3 bases are TGCGCCAGCAGCTTGGACGGGACTGGGAAGAGCTCCTATAATTCACCCCTCCACTTT.